This T cell receptor beta chain was documented in a study of a mutant IDH1 vaccine in newly diagnosed glioma (dated by TCRdb to the early 2020s). About the study as a whole: Vaccination was initiated 4-6 weeks after radiotherapy alone, or concurrently with temozolomide cycles in the chemotherapy-containing groups. Of the roughly 34 treated patients, around 62% were male and around 38% were female, and a mean age of about 37 years was recorded. Prior to enrollment, standard therapy consisting of radiotherapy alone, temozolomide alone, or radiochemotherapy with temozolomide had been administered to patients, with the combination being received by most patients. Six visits were used for peripheral blood collection: V03 (baseline), V05, V07, V10, V12 and V13. For exploratory analyses, longitudinal TCRB deep sequencing was carried out in around 26 treated patients wherever samples were available. Visit V12 was the week-35 safety follow-up and visit V13 was the week-47 end of study. Overall results and qualifications from the work: Across multiple MHC alleles, vaccine-induced immune responses were seen in approximately 93% of patients. Availability determined which PBMC samples were chosen for TCRB deep sequencing. Pseudoprogression appeared unrelated to alterations in the top peripheral T cell clonotypes detected by TCRB sequencing. The authors stated that sample limitations prevented analyses of patient blood samples from being reproduced.

What this sample's time point label stands for: week 35, safety follow-up. A 20-mer mutant IDH1 peptide at 300 micrograms in Montanide made up each vaccine dose, which was injected subcutaneously together with topical imiquimod. Patients received eight vaccinations in weeks 1, 3, 5, 7, 11, 15, 19 and 23, corresponding to visits V03 through V10. The donors had newly diagnosed IDH1-mutant astrocytomas of WHO grade 3 or 4 that showed loss of nuclear ATRX. The samples were drawn from NOA16, a multicentre, single-arm, open-label phase I trial in Germany that tested a mutant IDH1 peptide vaccine in humans for the first time. The DNeasy Blood and Tissue Kit was used to extract genomic DNA from EDTA blood for TCRB sequencing. On this clone itself: Its cognate antigen has yet to be identified. Compared with germline, one end of the junction differs, possibly owing to a read error.

The CDR3 holds 13 amino acids from the cysteine to the phenylalanine. The retained sequence is limited to the CDR3, 39 bases, with the frame set at the first base. Based on the germline V gene, the CDR1 and CDR2 sequences are SGHTA and FQGNSA. The library was obtained by the immunoSEQ multiplex PCR assay. Rearranged TCR beta chain sequences were amplified with the hsTCRB Kit following the manufacturer's protocol. Sequencing of TCRB libraries was carried out on an Illumina MiSeq. The paper's processing steps were these. The proprietary platform of the kit vendor was used for demultiplexing, trimming and gene mapping. TCRdb obtained this table from immuneACCESS and retained in-frame rearrangements with V and J assigned. These tables miss some clones; where compared with another copy, unresolved V genes account for less than half of the shortfall, and the remainder is unexplained. Clone size and V and J calls were adopted from that table, with D and trimming inferred from the DNA. For this sample there are around 30,000 clones; around 80% appear just once. The top ten clones comprise approximately 3% of the sample.

Sequenced here: PBMCs, sampled from a glioma patient whose treatment included an IDH1 peptide vaccine. This TCR derives from a man aged 40-50 years with glioma. Some clones in this sample may be carry-over from other donors' samples. The sequence joins TRBV7-2 to TRBJ2-5; TRBD2 aligns with 8 central bases. The CDR3 region: CASSLARGSGVNF. The sequence in DNA is TGTGCCAGCAGCTTAGCGCGAGGTAGCGGGGTGAACTTC.